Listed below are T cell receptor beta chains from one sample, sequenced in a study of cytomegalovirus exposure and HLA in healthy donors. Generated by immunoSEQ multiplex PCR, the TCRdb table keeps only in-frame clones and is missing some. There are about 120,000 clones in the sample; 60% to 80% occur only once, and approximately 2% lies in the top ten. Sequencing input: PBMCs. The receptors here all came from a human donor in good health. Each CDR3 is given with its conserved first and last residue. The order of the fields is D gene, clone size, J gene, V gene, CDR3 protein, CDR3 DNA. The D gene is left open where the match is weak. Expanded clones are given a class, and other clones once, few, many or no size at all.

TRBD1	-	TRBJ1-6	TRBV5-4	CASSRTGVANSPLHF	TGTGCCAGCAGCAGAACAGGGGTTGCTAATTCACCCCTCCACTTT
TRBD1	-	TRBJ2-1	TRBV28	CASSSGQGAFNEQFF	TGTGCCAGCAGTAGTGGACAGGGGGCTTTCAATGAGCAGTTCTTC
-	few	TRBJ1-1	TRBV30	CAWNPGRGTEAFF	TGTGCCTGGAATCCGGGGAGGGGGACTGAAGCTTTCTTT
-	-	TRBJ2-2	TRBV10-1	CASSWTAQGTGELFF	TGCGCCAGCAGTTGGACAGCACAAGGCACCGGGGAGCTGTTTTTT
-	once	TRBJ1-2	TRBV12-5	CASGYNSGSNYGYTF	TGTGCTAGTGGCTATAACAGTGGATCTAACTATGGCTACACCTTC
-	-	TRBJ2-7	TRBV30	CAWAGKPYEQYF	TGTGCCTGGGCGGGGAAGCCCTACGAGCAGTACTTC
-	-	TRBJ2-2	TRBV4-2	CASGRTEAVGNMGELFF	TGTGCCAGCGGGCGGACAGAAGCGGTTGGTAACATGGGGGAGCTGTTTTTT
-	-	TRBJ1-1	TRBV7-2	CASSPWRGRTEAFF	TGTGCCAGCAGCCCTTGGAGGGGAAGGACTGAAGCTTTCTTT
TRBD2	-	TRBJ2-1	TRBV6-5	CATRGTSSVGEQFF	TGTGCCACCCGGGGGACTAGCTCCGTCGGTGAGCAGTTCTTC
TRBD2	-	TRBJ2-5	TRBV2	CASKNLAGGQETQYF	TGTGCCAGCAAGAACCTAGCGGGGGGCCAAGAGACCCAGTACTTC
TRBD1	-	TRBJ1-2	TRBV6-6	CASSGTGDYGYTF	TGTGCCAGCAGTGGGACAGGAGATTATGGCTACACCTTC
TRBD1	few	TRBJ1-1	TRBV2	CASRVRGQGEAFF	TGTGCCAGCAGAGTAAGGGGACAGGGAGAAGCTTTCTTT
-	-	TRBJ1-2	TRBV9	CASSVGQLPRGSYTF	TGTGCCAGCAGCGTAGGACAACTCCCTCGAGGGAGCTACACCTTC
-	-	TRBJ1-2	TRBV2	CASRGLQGIGAYTF	TGTGCCAGCAGGGGACTACAGGGAATCGGGGCCTACACCTTC
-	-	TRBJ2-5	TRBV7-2	CASSGGGRGTQYF	TGTGCCAGCAGCGGGGGGGGGCGCGGGACCCAGTACTTC
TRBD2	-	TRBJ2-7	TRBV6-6	CASRPSGTSYEQYF	TGTGCCAGCAGACCAAGCGGGACCTCCTACGAGCAGTACTTC
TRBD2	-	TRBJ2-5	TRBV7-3	CASSRNSGAQETQYF	TGTGCCAGCAGCCGAAATAGCGGGGCACAAGAGACCCAGTACTTC
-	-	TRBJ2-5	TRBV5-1	CASSRLYQETQYF	TGCGCCAGCAGTCGACTGTACCAAGAGACCCAGTACTTC
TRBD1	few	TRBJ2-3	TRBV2	CASSAQGASSTDTQYF	TGTGCCAGCAGTGCGCAGGGGGCTAGCTCCACAGATACGCAGTATTTT
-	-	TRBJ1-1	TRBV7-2	CASSLFMFEAFF	TGTGCCAGCAGCTTGTTTATGTTTGAAGCTTTCTTT
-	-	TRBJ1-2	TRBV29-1	CSVEDRWSGAGDGYTF	TGCAGCGTTGAAGATCGGTGGTCCGGGGCGGGGGATGGCTACACCTTC
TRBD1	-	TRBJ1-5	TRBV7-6	CASSLSVPGDRYNQPQHF	TGTGCCAGCAGCTTATCAGTCCCCGGGGACAGATACAATCAGCCCCAGCATTTT
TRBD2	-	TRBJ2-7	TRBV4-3	CASSQDAQRDRTRQNYEQYF	TGCGCCAGCAGCCAAGATGCCCAGCGGGACCGAACACGACAAAACTACGAGCAGTACTTC
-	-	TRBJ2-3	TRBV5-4	CASSNPGQKLSTSTDTQYF	TGTGCCAGCAGCAATCCTGGACAGAAGCTTAGTACTAGCACAGATACGCAGTATTTT
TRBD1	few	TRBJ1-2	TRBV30	CAWKDRGSGYTF	TGTGCCTGGAAGGACAGGGGATCTGGCTACACCTTC
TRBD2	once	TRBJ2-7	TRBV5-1	CASSPIRGGTSEQYF	TGCGCCAGCAGCCCGATTCGGGGGGGTACTTCCGAGCAGTACTTC
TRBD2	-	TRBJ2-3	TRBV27	CASSQLPSGSTDTQYF	TGTGCCAGCAGCCAACTTCCTAGCGGGTCCACAGATACGCAGTATTTT
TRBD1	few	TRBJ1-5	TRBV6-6	CASSVQGAKEPQHF	TGTGCCAGCAGTGTACAGGGGGCAAAGGAGCCCCAGCATTTT
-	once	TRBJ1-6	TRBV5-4	CASSLVGQVNSPLHF	TGTGCCAGCAGCTTGGTCGGACAAGTTAATTCACCCCTCCACTTT
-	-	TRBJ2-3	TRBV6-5	CASKESRASTDTQYF	TGTGCCAGCAAGGAGAGCCGTGCTAGCACAGATACGCAGTATTTT
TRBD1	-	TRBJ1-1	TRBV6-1	CASSEGTGLGQAFF	TGTGCCAGCAGTGAAGGGACAGGGTTAGGCCAAGCTTTCTTT
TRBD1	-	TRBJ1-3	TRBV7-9	CASTPGQDRNTIYF	TGTGCCAGCACCCCGGGACAGGATAGAAACACCATATATTTT
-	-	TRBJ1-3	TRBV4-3	CASSQGQVDSGNTIYF	TGCGCCAGCAGCCAAGGACAGGTGGACTCTGGAAACACCATATATTTT
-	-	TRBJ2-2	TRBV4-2	CASSQDIGGDTGELFF	TGTGCCAGCAGCCAAGATATAGGAGGGGACACCGGGGAGCTGTTTTTT
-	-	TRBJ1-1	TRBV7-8	CASSPAGRSNTEAFF	TGTGCCAGCAGCCCTGCCGGCAGGTCCAACACTGAAGCTTTCTTT
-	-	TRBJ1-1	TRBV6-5	CASSSSPTGLTEAFF	TGTGCCAGCAGCTCCTCCCCCACAGGGCTCACTGAAGCTTTCTTT
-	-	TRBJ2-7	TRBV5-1	CASSLAVAGTSEQYF	TGCGCCAGCAGCTTGGCTGTTGCGGGAACGTCCGAGCAGTACTTC
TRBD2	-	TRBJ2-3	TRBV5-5	CASSLDLAGSVNTQYF	TGTGCCAGCAGCTTGGATCTAGCGGGGTCTGTTAATACGCAGTATTTT
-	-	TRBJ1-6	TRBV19	CASSIQRRDSPLHF	TGTGCCAGTAGTATACAGCGCCGGGATTCACCCCTCCACTTT
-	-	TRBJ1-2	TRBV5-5	CASSFPGRAYGYTF	TGTGCCAGCAGCTTTCCCGGGAGGGCTTATGGCTACACCTTC
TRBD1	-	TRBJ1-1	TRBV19	CASSRPDRKNTEAFF	TGTGCCAGTAGCAGGCCGGACAGGAAGAACACTGAAGCTTTCTTT
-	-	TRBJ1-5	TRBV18	CASSPADNQPQHF	TGTGCCAGCTCACCCGCGGACAATCAGCCCCAGCATTTT
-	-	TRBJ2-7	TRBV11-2	CASSLAVGAYEQYF	TGTGCCAGCAGCTTGGCAGTGGGAGCCTACGAGCAGTACTTC
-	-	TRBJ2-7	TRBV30	CAWSTQKDYEQYF	TGTGCCTGGAGTACGCAGAAAGACTACGAGCAGTACTTC
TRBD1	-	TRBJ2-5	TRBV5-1	CASSFMDRGEEETQYF	TGCGCCAGCAGCTTCATGGACAGGGGCGAGGAGGAGACCCAGTACTTC
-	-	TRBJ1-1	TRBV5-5	CASSLGTAQISRGEAFF	TGTGCCAGCAGCTTGGGGACAGCCCAGATCTCCAGAGGGGAAGCTTTCTTT
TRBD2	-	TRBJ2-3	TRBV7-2	CASSLAGTSGGTDTQYF	TGTGCCAGCAGCTTAGCCGGGACTAGCGGGGGAACAGATACGCAGTATTTT
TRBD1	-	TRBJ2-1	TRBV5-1	CASSLGGQGAQNEQFF	TGCGCCAGCAGCTTGGGGGGACAGGGGGCACAGAATGAGCAGTTCTTC
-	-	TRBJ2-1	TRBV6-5	CASRTPQGWVF	TGTGCCAGCAGAACCCCGCAGGGGTGGGTCTTC
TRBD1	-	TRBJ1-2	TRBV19	CASSIFDRGNGYTF	TGTGCCAGTAGTATCTTTGACAGGGGGAATGGCTACACCTTC
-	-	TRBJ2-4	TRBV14	CASSPYQGMRAKNIQYF	TGTGCCAGCAGCCCGTATCAGGGCATGAGGGCCAAAAACATTCAGTACTTC
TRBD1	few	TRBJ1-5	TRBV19	CASSRDRVQAQHF	TGTGCCAGTAGTAGGGACAGGGTTCAAGCCCAGCATTTT
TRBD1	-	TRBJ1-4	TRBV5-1	CASSSPGQGYEKLFF	TGCGCCAGCAGCTCCCCGGGACAGGGATATGAAAAACTGTTTTTT